This T cell receptor beta chain was documented in a study of blood T cell repertoires in COVID-19. Across the whole study: Acute and convalescent COVID-19 samples came from the United States, Italy and Spain. In each case, the material was cDNA or gDNA derived from T cells, B-cell-depleted T cells, or PBMCs.

Profiling relied on immunoSEQ multiplex PCR, and the TCRdb table lists in-frame clones only, not all of them. Altogether tens of thousands of clones are present, about nine tenths being singletons, with the ten largest covering 2.5% to 3.5%. V shed 2 bases and J shed 5 bases, with 7 bases lying between them. CDR3 length: 13 residues. CDR1 and CDR2 (germline): MNHEY, SVGEGT. The chain is built from TRBV6-2 or TRBV6-3 and TRBJ2-1; tentatively, D is TRBD1 (5 bases). Specimen: peripheral blood. This clonotype was sampled from a woman in her forties or fifties with active or convalescent COVID-19. The CDR3 coding sequence is TGTGCCAGCAGTTACGGACAAGACAATGAGCAGTTCTTC. It encodes CASSYGQDNEQFF.